The next 5 T cell receptor beta chains were all read from a single sample in a study of cytomegalovirus exposure and HLA in healthy donors. Amplification used 60 Vbeta primers and 13 Jbeta primers. The assay was immunoSEQ multiplex PCR, and TCRdb's table has in-frame clones only and misses some. The data contain under 200,000 clones, around 79% of them seen just once; the ten biggest clones take up 4.4%. The sequencing sample was made of PBMCs. The receptors here all came from a woman younger than 45 in good health and CMV-seropositive.

V gene TRBV7-9 combines with J gene TRBJ2-3; 8 nucleotides line up with TRBD2. V lost 5 bases to trimming and J lost 11 bases; unmatched junction nucleotides: 6. The CDR3 sequence is 12 residues long. Germline values: CDR1 SEHNR, CDR2 FQNEAQ (reference sequence). CDR3 in amino acids: CASSLPGGGQYF. In DNA, the CDR3 is TGTGCCAGCAGCCTCCCCGGGGGGGGGCAGTATTTT.

The chain joins TRBV5-4 to TRBJ2-3, with D possibly TRBD1 on 6 matching bases. Trimming pared 2 bases from V and 2 bases from J, leaving 12 bases between. Germline CDR1 reads SGHNT; CDR2 reads YYREEE (reference sequence). The CDR3 sequence is 15 residues long. CDR3 residues: CASSFGQGTTDTQYF. The CDR3 nucleotides read TGTGCCAGCAGCTTTGGGCAGGGGACCACAGATACGCAGTATTTT.

This clone was seen just once. The CDR3 bases are TGTGCCAGCAGCGTTAGCGGGGCTTACAATGAGCAGTTCTTC. This gives the protein CASSVSGAYNEQFF. The gene calls are TRBV27 and TRBJ2-1; 8 bases map to TRBD2. V lost 6 bases to trimming and J lost 4 bases; unmatched junction nucleotides: 5. This CDR3 is built from 14 residues. CDR1 is MNHEY and CDR2 is SMNVEV in the germline V gene (reference sequence).

The J gene is TRBJ2-7, the V gene TRBV5-4; tentative D call: TRBD1 (6 bases). With 5 bases removed from V and 3 bases from J, the gap between germline ends came to 24 bases. The CDR3 spans 17 residues. CDR1 is SGHNT and CDR2 is YYREEE in the germline V gene (reference sequence). CDR3 residues: CASSWSVDFEDSYEQYF. The CDR3 coding sequence is TGTGCCAGCAGTTGGTCCGTTGATTTTGAGGACAGCTACGAGCAGTACTTC.

The rearrangement links TRBV27 to TRBJ1-4; no clear D gene. The CDR3 covers 17 residues. Germline values: CDR1 MNHEY, CDR2 SMNVEV (reference sequence). Trimming took 7 bases from V and 8 from J, leaving 26 bases between them. The CDR3 protein is CASTLVAGGGLGEKLFF. The CDR3 DNA is TGTGCCAGCACCTTGGTGGCGGGCGGAGGTTTGGGGGAAAAACTGTTTTTT.